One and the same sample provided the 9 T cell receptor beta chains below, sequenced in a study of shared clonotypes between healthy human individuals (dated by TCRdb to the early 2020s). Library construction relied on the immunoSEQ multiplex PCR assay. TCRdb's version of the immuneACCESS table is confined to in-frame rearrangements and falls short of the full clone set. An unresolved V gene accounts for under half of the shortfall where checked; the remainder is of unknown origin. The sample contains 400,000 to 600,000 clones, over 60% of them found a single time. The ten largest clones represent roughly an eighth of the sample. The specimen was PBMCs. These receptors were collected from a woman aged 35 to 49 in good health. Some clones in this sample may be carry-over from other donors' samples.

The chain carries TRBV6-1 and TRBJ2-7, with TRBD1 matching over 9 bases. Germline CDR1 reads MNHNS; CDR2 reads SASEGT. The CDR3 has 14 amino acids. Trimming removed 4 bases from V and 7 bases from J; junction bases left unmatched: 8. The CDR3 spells CASSGGTGPGEQYF. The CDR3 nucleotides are TGTGCCAGCAGTGGAGGGACAGGGCCGGGGGAGCAGTACTTC.

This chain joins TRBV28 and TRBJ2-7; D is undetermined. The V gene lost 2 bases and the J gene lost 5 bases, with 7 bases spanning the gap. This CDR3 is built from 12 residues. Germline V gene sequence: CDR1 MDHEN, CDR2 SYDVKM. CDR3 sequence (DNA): TGTGCCAGCAGTTTAATGGGTAACGAGCAGTACTTC. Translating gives CASSLMGNEQYF.

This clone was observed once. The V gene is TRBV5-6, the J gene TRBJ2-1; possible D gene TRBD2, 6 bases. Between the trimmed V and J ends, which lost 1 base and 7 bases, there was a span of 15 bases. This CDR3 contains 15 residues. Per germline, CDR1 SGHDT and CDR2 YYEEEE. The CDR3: CASSLWGGKVNEQFF. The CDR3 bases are TGTGCCAGCAGCTTGTGGGGCGGGAAGGTGAATGAGCAGTTCTTC.

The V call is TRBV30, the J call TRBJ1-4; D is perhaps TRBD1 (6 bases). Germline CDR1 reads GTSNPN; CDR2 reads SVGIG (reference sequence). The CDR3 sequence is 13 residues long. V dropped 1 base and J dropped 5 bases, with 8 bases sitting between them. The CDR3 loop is CAWSGQENEKLFF. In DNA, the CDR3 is TGTGCCTGGAGTGGACAGGAGAATGAAAAACTGTTTTTT. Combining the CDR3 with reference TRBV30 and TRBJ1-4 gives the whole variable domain SQTIHQWPATLVQPVGSPLSLECTVEGTSNPNLYWYRQAAGRGLQLLFYSVGIGQISSEVPQNLSASRPQDRQFILSSKKLLLSDSGFYLCAWSGQENEKLFFGSGTQLSVL.

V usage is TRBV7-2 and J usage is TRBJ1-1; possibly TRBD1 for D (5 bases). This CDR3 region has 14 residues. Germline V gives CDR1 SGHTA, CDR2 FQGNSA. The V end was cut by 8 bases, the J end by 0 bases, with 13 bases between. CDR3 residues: CASLGGDMNTEAFF. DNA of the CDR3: TGTGCCAGCCTGGGGGGAGATATGAACACTGAAGCTTTCTTT.

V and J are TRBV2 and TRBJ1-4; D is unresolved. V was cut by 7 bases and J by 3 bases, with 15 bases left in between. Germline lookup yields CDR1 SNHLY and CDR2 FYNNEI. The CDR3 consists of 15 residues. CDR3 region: CASTPRTTSNEKLFF. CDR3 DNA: TGTGCCAGCACACCGAGAACCACCTCTAATGAAAAACTGTTTTTT.

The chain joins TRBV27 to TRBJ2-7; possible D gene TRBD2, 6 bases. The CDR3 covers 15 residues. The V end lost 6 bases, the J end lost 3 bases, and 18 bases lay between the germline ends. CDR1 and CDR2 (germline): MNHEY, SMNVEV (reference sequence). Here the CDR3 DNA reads TGTGCCAGCAGCTTCTTAGCGGATTCCTACTACGAGCAGTACTTC. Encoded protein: CASSFLADSYYEQYF.

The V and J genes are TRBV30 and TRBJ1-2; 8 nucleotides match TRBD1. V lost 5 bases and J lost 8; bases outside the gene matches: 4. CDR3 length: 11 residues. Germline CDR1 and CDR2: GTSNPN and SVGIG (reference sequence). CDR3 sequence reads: CAWGQGGGYTF. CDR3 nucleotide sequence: TGTGCCTGGGGACAGGGCGGCGGCTACACCTTC. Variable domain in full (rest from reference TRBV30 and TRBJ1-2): SQTIHQWPATLVQPVGSPLSLECTVEGTSNPNLYWYRQAAGRGLQLLFYSVGIGQISSEVPQNLSASRPQDRQFILSSKKLLLSDSGFYLCAWGQGGGYTFGSGTRLTVV.

This chain's CDR3 is CASIAGGKYEQYF. In DNA form, the CDR3 reads TGCGCCAGCATAGCGGGAGGTAAGTACGAGCAGTACTTC. The chain recombines TRBV10-1 with TRBJ2-7; 10 bases fit TRBD2. This CDR3 region has 13 residues. Germline CDR1 WNHNN, CDR2 SYGVQD (reference sequence). With 7 bases clipped from V and 4 bases from J, the junction kept 4 bases outside the gene matches.